This is a list of T cell receptor beta chains from one sample in a study of blood T cell repertoires in COVID-19. Measured with immunoSEQ multiplex PCR; TCRdb has only the in-frame clones, and not every one. Altogether 300,000 to 400,000 clones are present, approximately 81% being singletons, with the ten largest covering around 1.9%. Input material: PBMCs or T cells enriched from blood (not recorded which). The receptors here all came from a woman aged 25 to 39 who had been exposed to COVID-19. The CDR3 runs from the conserved cysteine through the conserved F or W. A D gene is named only where the DNA matches it firmly. Size is omitted from some rows. Given values are once, few, many or a class for expanded clones.

d_call,clone_size,v_call,j_call,cdr3_aa,cdr3_nt
.,.,TRBV28,TRBJ2-7,CASSHPGGGTAYEQYF,TGTGCCAGCAGTCACCCCGGAGGCGGGACTGCCTACGAGCAGTACTTC
TRBD1,.,TRBV28,TRBJ2-5,CASSGRQGSQETQYF,TGTGCCAGCAGTGGGCGACAGGGCTCCCAAGAGACCCAGTACTTC
.,.,TRBV19,TRBJ1-4,CATASTGQNEKLFF,TGTGCCACGGCATCGACAGGCCAGAATGAAAAACTGTTTTTT
TRBD2,.,TRBV13,TRBJ2-7,CASSLTSGRYEQYF,TGTGCCAGCAGCCTGACTAGCGGGAGGTACGAGCAGTACTTC
TRBD2,once,TRBV7-2,TRBJ2-3,CASSLVTGGDLDTQYF,TGTGCCAGCAGCTTAGTAACGGGGGGAGATTTGGATACGCAGTATTTT
.,.,TRBV7-2,TRBJ2-7,CASSTRSGEIGEQYF,TGTGCCAGCAGCACCCGGTCGGGAGAAATTGGCGAGCAGTACTTC
TRBD1,.,TRBV5-8,TRBJ1-1,CASSFYPGQGADEAFF,TGTGCCAGCAGCTTTTACCCGGGACAGGGGGCAGATGAAGCTTTCTTT
TRBD1,.,TRBV19,TRBJ2-7,CASSIAETGTYEQYF,TGTGCCAGTAGTATCGCCGAGACAGGGACATACGAGCAGTACTTC
TRBD1,.,TRBV4-2,TRBJ1-3,CASSQGATGGGNTIYF,TGTGCCAGCAGCCAAGGGGCTACAGGGGGTGGAAACACCATATATTTT
TRBD1,.,TRBV28,TRBJ1-5,CASSLRQGASGNQPQHF,TGTGCCAGCAGTTTACGACAGGGGGCTTCGGGCAATCAGCCCCAGCATTTT
.,.,TRBV7-9,TRBJ1-3,CASSLETDSGNTIYF,TGTGCCAGCAGCTTAGAGACAGACTCTGGAAACACCATATATTTT
.,.,TRBV29-1,TRBJ2-3,CSVAHTDTQYF,TGCAGCGTTGCCCACACAGATACGCAGTATTTT
.,once,TRBV24-1,TRBJ2-1,CATQTTTNEQFF,TGTGCCACTCAGACTACCACAAATGAGCAGTTCTTC
TRBD1,.,TRBV6-4,TRBJ1-6,CASSDGDSNSPLHF,TGTGCCAGCAGTGACGGGGACAGCAATTCACCCCTCCACTTT
TRBD2,.,TRBV27,TRBJ2-3,CASARFLREGIKDTQYF,TGTGCCAGCGCCCGGTTCTTGCGGGAGGGAATTAAAGATACGCAGTATTTT
TRBD1,few,TRBV2,TRBJ1-5,CASSTGVYSNQPQHF,TGTGCCAGCTCGACAGGGGTCTATAGCAATCAGCCCCAGCATTTT
TRBD2,once,TRBV6-5,TRBJ2-5,CASRGTRLETQYF,TGTGCCAGCAGAGGGACTAGGTTAGAGACCCAGTACTTC
.,many,TRBV19,TRBJ1-1,CASQSGHTNTEAFF,TGTGCCAGTCAGTCGGGACACACGAACACTGAAGCTTTCTTT
.,.,TRBV7-9,TRBJ1-1,CASSLAVGGAPNTEAFF,TGTGCCAGCAGCTTAGCCGTAGGAGGGGCCCCGAACACTGAAGCTTTCTTT
TRBD1,.,TRBV9,TRBJ1-2,CASSVAGTEYTNYGYTF,TGTGCCAGCAGCGTAGCTGGGACAGAATATACTAACTATGGCTACACCTTC
TRBD1,.,TRBV19,TRBJ1-3,CASNTGTGGGNTIYF,TGTGCCAGTAACACAGGGACAGGGGGCGGAAACACCATATATTTT
.,.,TRBV28,TRBJ1-1,CASSLSTMNTEAFF,TGTGCCAGCAGTTTGTCGACAATGAACACTGAAGCTTTCTTT